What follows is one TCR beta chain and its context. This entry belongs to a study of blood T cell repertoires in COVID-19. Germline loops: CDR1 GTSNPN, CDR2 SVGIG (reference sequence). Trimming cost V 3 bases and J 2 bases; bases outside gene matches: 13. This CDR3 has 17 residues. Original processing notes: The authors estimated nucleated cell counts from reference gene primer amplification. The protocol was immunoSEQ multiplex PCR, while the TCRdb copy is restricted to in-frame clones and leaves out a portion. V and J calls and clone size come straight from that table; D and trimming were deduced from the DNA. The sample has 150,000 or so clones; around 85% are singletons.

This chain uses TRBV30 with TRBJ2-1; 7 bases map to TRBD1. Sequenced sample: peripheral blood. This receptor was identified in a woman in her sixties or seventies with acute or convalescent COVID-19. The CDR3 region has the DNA TGTGCCTGGAGACACGACCGGACAGGCCCTCCCTACAATGAGCAGTTCTTC. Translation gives CAWRHDRTGPPYNEQFF. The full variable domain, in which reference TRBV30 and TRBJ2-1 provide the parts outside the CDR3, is SQTIHQWPATLVQPVGSPLSLECTVEGTSNPNLYWYRQAAGRGLQLLFYSVGIGQISSEVPQNLSASRPQDRQFILSSKKLLLSDSGFYLCAWRHDRTGPPYNEQFFGPGTRLTVL.